The source of this TCR beta chain is a study of OX40 agonist ivuxolimab in advanced cancers. The germline CDR1 and CDR2 sequences are LNHDA and SQIVND (reference sequence). CDR3 length equals 14 residues. Trimming pared 4 bases from V and 1 base from J, leaving 9 bases between. Some clones are missing from TCRdb's copy, which holds only in-frame ones; the method was immunoSEQ multiplex PCR. Among tens of thousands of clones listed, around 81% were seen once. The source is an adult with an advanced solid tumor such as melanoma, head and neck, liver or kidney cancer. This chain links TRBV19 with TRBJ2-3; no definite D call. The sequencing used CD4+ or CD8+ T cells sorted from blood, collected in a trial of the OX40 agonist ivuxolimab. CDR3 region: CASSTLSGTDTQYF. Written as DNA, the CDR3 is TGTGCCAGTAGTACCCTGAGTGGCACAGATACGCAGTATTTT.